This TCR beta chain is from a study of blood T cell repertoires in COVID-19. Turning to the study itself: Sites across the United States, Italy and Spain contributed samples from acute and convalescent COVID-19.

The CDR3 has 15 residues. In germline, CDR1 is SGHNT, CDR2 YYREEE (reference sequence). The germline V and J ends were trimmed by 5 bases and 8 bases, with 19 bases remaining between them. Original data processing: Estimation of nucleated cell counts relied on the amplification of reference gene primers. Here immunoSEQ multiplex PCR was the method, and the copy in TCRdb shows in-frame clones only, minus some. Clone size and the V and J calls come from that table; the DNA yielded D and trimming. The profile shows more than 200,000 clones, 80% to 85% of them singletons. A few counts support this clone. Specimen: peripheral blood. This chain joins TRBV5-4 and TRBJ2-2, with a tentative D call TRBD2 (6 bases). The clonotype originates from a woman at least 80 years old with COVID-19, enrolled during active disease. The CDR3 nucleotides read TGTGCCAGCAGGAACCGGGAGCCAACTTCTGGGGAGCTGTTTTTT. Protein product: CASRNREPTSGELFF.